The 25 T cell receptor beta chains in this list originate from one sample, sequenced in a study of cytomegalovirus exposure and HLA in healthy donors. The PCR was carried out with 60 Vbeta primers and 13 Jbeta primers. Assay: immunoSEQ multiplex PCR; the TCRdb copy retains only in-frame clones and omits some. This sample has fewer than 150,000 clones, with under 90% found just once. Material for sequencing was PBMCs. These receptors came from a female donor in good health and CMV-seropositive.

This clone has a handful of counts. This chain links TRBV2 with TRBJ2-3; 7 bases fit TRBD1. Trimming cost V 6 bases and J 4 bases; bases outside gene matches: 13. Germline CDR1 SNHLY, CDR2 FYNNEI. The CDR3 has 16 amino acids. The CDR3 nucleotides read TGTGCCAGCAGCCAACCCTGGGACAGTAATTCAGATACGCAGTATTTT. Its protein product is CASSQPWDSNSDTQYF.

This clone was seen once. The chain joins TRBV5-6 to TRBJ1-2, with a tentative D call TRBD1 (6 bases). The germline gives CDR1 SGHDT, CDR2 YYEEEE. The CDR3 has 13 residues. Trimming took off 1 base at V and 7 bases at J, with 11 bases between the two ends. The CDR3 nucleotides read TGTGCCAGCAGCTTGAACAGGGTACCTGGCTACACCTTC. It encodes CASSLNRVPGYTF.

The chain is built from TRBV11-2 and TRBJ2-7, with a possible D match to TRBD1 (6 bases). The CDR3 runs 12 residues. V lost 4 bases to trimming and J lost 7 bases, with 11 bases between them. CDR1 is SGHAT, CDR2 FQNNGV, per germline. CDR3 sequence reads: CASSSDSQEQYF. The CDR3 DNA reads TGTGCCAGCAGCTCGGACAGTCAGGAGCAGTACTTC.

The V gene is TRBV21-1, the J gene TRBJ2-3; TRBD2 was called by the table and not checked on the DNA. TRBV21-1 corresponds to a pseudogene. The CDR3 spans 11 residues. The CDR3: CASSRVDTQYF. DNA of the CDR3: TGTGCCAGCAGCAGAGTAGATACGCAGTATTTT.

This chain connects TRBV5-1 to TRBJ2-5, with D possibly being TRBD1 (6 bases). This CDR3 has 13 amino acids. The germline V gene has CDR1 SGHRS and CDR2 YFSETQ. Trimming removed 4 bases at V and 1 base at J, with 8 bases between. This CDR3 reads CASSKTGQETQYF. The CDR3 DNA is TGCGCCAGCAGCAAGACAGGCCAAGAGACCCAGTACTTC.

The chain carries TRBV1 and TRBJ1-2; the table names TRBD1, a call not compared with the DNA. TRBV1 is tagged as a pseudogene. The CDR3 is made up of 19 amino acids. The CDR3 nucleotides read TGCACCAGCAGCCACGGGTCAGGGGACCTTGGCAATCCTAACTATGGCTACACCTTC. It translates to CTSSHGSGDLGNPNYGYTF.

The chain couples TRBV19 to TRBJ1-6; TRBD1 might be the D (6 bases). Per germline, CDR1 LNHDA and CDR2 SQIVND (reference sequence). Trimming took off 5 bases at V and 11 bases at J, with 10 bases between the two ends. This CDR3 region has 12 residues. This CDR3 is CASSVRTAPLHF. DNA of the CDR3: TGTGCCAGTAGTGTTCGGACAGCACCCCTCCACTTT.

The CDR3 DNA is TGTGCCATCACACCCAGCGGAGGGCCGGATGAGCAGTTCTTC. Translated, it gives CAITPSGGPDEQFF. The rearrangement links TRBV10-3 to TRBJ2-1; D perhaps matches TRBD2 (6 bases). With 7 bases removed from V and 8 bases from J, the gap between germline ends came to 18 bases. CDR1 is ENHRY, CDR2 SYGVKD, per germline. CDR3 length: 14 amino acids.

The CDR3 coding sequence is TGTGCCAGCAGCGTAGCGGGCAATCAGCCCCAGCATTTT. This codes for CASSVAGNQPQHF. The rearrangement links TRBV9 to TRBJ1-5; D remains unclear. Looked up from germline, CDR1 is SGDLS and CDR2 is YYNGEE. The CDR3 is made up of 13 amino acids. The V gene lost 0 bases and the J gene lost 2 bases, with 3 bases spanning the gap.

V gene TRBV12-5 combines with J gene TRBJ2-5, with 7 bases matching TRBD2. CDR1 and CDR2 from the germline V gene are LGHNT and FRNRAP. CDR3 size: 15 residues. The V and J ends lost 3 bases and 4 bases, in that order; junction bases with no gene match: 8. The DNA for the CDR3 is TGTGCTAGTGGTTTCATGCGCAGCGGGGTAGAGACCCAGTACTTC. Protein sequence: CASGFMRSGVETQYF.

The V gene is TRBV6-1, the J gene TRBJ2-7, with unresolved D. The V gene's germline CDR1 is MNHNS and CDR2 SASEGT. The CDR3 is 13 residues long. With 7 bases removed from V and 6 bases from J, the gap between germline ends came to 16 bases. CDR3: CASNWQVRFEQYF. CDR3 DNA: TGTGCCAGCAACTGGCAGGTTCGCTTCGAGCAGTACTTC.

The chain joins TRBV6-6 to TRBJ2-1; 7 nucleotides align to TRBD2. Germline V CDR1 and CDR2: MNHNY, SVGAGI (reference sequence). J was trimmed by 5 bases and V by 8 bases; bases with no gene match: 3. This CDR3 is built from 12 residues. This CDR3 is CASEGTNNEQFF. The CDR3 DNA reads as TGTGCCAGCGAAGGGACTAACAATGAGCAGTTCTTC.

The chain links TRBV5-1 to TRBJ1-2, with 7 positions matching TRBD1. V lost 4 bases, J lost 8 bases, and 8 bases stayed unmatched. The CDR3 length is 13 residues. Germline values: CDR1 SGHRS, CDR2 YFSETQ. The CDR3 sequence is CASSQEGAEGYTF. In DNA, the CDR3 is TGCGCCAGCAGCCAGGAGGGGGCCGAGGGCTACACCTTC.

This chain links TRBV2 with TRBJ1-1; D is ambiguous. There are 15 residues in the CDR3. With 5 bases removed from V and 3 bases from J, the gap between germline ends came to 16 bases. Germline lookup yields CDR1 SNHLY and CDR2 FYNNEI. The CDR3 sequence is CASSKGSGSDTEAFF. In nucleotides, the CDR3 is TGTGCCAGCAGTAAAGGGTCGGGTTCGGACACTGAAGCTTTCTTT.

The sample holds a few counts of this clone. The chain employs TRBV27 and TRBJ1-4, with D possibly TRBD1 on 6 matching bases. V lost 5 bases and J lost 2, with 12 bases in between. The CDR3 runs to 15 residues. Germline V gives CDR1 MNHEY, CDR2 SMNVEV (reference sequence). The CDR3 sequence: CASSRTGWTNEKLFF. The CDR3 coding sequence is TGTGCCAGCAGTCGTACAGGGTGGACTAATGAAAAACTGTTTTTT.

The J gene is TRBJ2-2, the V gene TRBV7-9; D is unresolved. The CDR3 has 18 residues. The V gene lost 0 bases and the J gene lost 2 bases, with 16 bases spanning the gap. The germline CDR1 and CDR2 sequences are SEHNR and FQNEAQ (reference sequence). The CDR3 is CASSLAVNPVENTGELFF. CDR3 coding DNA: TGTGCCAGCAGCTTAGCAGTGAATCCAGTCGAAAACACCGGGGAGCTGTTTTTT.

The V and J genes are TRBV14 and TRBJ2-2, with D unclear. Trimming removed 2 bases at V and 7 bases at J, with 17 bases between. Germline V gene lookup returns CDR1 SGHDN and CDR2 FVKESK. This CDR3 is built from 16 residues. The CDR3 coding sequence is TGTGCCAGCAGCCAAACCGTACCTAGTAACGGCGGGGAGCTGTTTTTT. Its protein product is CASSQTVPSNGGELFF.

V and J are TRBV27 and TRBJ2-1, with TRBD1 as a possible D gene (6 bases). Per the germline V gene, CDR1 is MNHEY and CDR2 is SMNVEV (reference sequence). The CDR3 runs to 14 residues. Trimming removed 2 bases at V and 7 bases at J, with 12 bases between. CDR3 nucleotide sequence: TGTGCCAGCAGTTTAATAGGAGGACAGAATGAGCAGTTCTTC. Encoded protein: CASSLIGGQNEQFF.

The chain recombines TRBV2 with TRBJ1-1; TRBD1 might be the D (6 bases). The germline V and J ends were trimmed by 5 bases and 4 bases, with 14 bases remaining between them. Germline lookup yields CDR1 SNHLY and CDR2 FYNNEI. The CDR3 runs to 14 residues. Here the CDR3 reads CASSPRGFGTEAFF. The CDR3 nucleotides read TGTGCCAGCAGTCCCAGGGGATTTGGCACTGAAGCTTTCTTT.

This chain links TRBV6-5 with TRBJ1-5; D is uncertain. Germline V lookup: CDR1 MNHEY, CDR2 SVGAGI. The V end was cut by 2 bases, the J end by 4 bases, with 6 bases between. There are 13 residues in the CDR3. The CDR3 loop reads CASSYRINQPQHF. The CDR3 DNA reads TGTGCCAGCAGTTACCGTATAAATCAGCCCCAGCATTTT.

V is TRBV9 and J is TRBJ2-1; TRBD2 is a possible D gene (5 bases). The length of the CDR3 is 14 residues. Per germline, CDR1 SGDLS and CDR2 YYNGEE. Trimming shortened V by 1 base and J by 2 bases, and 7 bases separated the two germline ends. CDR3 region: CASSVSLAYNEQFF. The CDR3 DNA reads TGTGCCAGCAGCGTATCACTAGCCTACAATGAGCAGTTCTTC.

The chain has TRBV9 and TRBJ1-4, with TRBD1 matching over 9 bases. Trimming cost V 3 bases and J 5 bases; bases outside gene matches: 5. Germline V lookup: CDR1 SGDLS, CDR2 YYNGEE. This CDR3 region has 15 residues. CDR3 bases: TGTGCCAGCAGCGGATCTGGGACAGGGAATGAAAAACTGTTTTTT. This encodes CASSGSGTGNEKLFF.

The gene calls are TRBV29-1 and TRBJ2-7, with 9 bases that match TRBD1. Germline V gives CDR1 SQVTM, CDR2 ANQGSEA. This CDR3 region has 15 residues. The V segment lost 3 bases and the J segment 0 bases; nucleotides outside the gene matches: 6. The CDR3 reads CSVETGTGSSYEQYF. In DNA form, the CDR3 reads TGCAGCGTTGAGACCGGGACAGGGAGCTCCTACGAGCAGTACTTC.

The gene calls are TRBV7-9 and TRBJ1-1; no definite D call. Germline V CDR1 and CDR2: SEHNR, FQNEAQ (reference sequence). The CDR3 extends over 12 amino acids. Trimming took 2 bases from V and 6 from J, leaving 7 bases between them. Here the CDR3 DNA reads TGTGCCAGCAGCTTACCAAGCCCTGAAGCTTTCTTT. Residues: CASSLPSPEAFF. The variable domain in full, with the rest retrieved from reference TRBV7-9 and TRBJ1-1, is DTGVSQNPRHKITKRGQNVTFRCDPISEHNRLYWYRQTLGQGPEFLTYFQNEAQLEKSRLLSDRFSAERPKGSFSTLEIQRTEQGDSAMYLCASSLPSPEAFFGQGTRLTVV.

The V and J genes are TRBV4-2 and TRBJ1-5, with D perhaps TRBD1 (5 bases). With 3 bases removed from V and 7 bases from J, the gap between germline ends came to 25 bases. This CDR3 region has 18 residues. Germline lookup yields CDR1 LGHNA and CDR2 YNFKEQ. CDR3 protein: CASSHGRQPGISDQPQHF. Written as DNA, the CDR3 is TGTGCCAGCAGCCATGGTCGACAGCCAGGGATTTCGGACCAGCCCCAGCATTTT.